These 3 T cell receptor beta chains came from one sample sequenced in a study of cytomegalovirus exposure and HLA in healthy donors. The PCR ran on 60 Vbeta and 13 Jbeta primers. Repertoires were generated with immunoSEQ multiplex PCR, while TCRdb's copy carries only in-frame clones and drops some. The table lists some 200,000 clones, approximately 82% of them singletons. What was sequenced was PBMCs. Receptors were obtained from a woman aged 40 to 50 in good health and CMV-seronegative.

In DNA, the CDR3 is TGTGCCAGCAGCTTACTTCCCGGGGGGGACACTGAAGCTTTCTTT. As protein: CASSLLPGGDTEAFF. The chain is built from TRBV7-3 and TRBJ1-1, with D perhaps TRBD1 (5 bases). Trimming stripped 2 bases from V and 3 bases from J, with 13 bases between. Germline CDR1 and CDR2: SGHTA and FQGTGA. This CDR3 contains 15 residues.

V and J are TRBV29-1 and TRBJ1-1; the D gene is possibly TRBD1 (6 bases). The CDR3 contains 13 residues. The germline gives CDR1 SQVTM, CDR2 ANQGSEA. V lost 5 bases and J 5 bases, leaving 15 bases between the germline ends. The CDR3 nucleotides are TGCAGCGTTTTGGTTCAGGGGAAAACTGAAGCTTTCTTT. This translates into CSVLVQGKTEAFF.

The chain joins TRBV7-2 to TRBJ1-1; 8 nucleotides agree with TRBD1. CDR3 length equals 16 residues. The ends lost 6 bases at V and 1 base at J; junction bases unmatched: 10. In germline, CDR1 is SGHTA, CDR2 FQGNSA. The CDR3 sequence is CASSPNRGVGNTEAFF. The CDR3 coding sequence is TGTGCCAGCAGTCCAAACAGGGGGGTTGGGAACACTGAAGCTTTCTTT.